This T cell receptor beta chain is from a study of shared clonotypes between healthy human individuals. Study context: The composition of the donors was a couple of women and a few men aged 18 to 49.

At deep level, the assay was performed. The method was immunoSEQ multiplex PCR; TCRdb's version includes in-frame clones alone and lacks a portion of them. The table includes more than 550,000 clones, 92% detected once. CD8 cells classed as naive were CD45RO-negative and positively selected for CCR7, excluding terminally differentiated effector memory CD45RA+ cells. Healthy HIV-negative adults with no recent acute infections or vaccinations were recruited as donors. The CDR3 sequence is 17 residues long. This clonotype was obtained from a young man in good health. The chain carries TRBV21-1 and TRBJ2-7; TRBD2 is taken as the D call from the table, unchecked against the DNA. TRBV21-1 is recorded as a pseudogene. The specimen sequenced was naive CD8+ T cells sorted from blood. CDR3: CASSRDPQTSGTYEQYF. In nucleotides, the CDR3 is TGTGCCAGCAGCAGAGACCCGCAGACTAGCGGAACCTACGAGCAGTACTTC.